The 21 T cell receptor beta chains presented below share a single source sample, sequenced in a study of blood T cell repertoires in COVID-19. This table comes from immunoSEQ multiplex PCR, and its TCRdb copy is limited to in-frame clones, with some not included. The sample contains some 110,000 clones, roughly 78% of which appear only once. Sample: peripheral blood. The source is a man in his sixties with active or convalescent COVID-19.

This chain uses TRBV14 with TRBJ2-1; TRBD2 matches at 8 bases. Germline lookup yields CDR1 SGHDN and CDR2 FVKESK. Losses at the gene ends were 0 bases for V and 11 bases for J; bases not matched to a gene: 9. This CDR3 spans 15 amino acids. The CDR3 DNA follows: TGTGCCAGCAGCCAAGAGGCCCTAGCGGGCATTAAGCAGTTCTTC. Translation: CASSQEALAGIKQFF.

The CDR3 is CATMGTSGSLGVYNEQFF. Written as DNA, the CDR3 is TGTGCCACAATGGGGACTAGCGGGTCCTTGGGGGTCTACAATGAGCAGTTCTTC. J is TRBJ2-1 and V is TRBV28; 12 nucleotides match TRBD2. Germline CDR1 MDHEN, CDR2 SYDVKM. J lost 3 bases, V lost 10 bases, and 16 bases had no gene match. The CDR3 is 18 residues long.

This rearrangement joins TRBV7-3 to TRBJ2-5, with D maybe TRBD2 (5 bases). CDR1 SGHTA and CDR2 FQGTGA come from the germline V gene. Trimming left V 6 bases short and J 4 bases short, with 12 bases between. There are 13 residues in the CDR3. The CDR3 here is CASSTEDGETQYF. CDR3 nucleotides: TGTGCCAGCAGTACGGAGGATGGAGAGACCCAGTACTTC.

The chain joins TRBV5-6 to TRBJ1-4; no clear D. The germline gives CDR1 SGHDT, CDR2 YYEEEE. Trimming shortened V by 4 bases and J by 6 bases, and 13 bases separated the two germline ends. The CDR3 covers 14 residues. The CDR3 DNA reads as TGTGCCAGCAGCCTGAGGGAAGTGGATGAAAAACTGTTTTTT. It yields the protein CASSLREVDEKLFF. The whole variable domain, filled in from reference TRBV5-6 and TRBJ1-4, reads DAGVTQSPTHLIKTRGQQVTLRCSPKSGHDTVSWYQQALGQGPQFIFQYYEEEERQRGNFPDRFSGHQFPNYSSELNVNALLLGDSALYLCASSLREVDEKLFFGSGTQLSVL.

J is TRBJ2-7 and V is TRBV6-6, with no clear D. V shed 7 bases and J shed 0 bases, with 10 bases lying between them. The CDR3 spans 13 residues. The germline CDR1 and CDR2 sequences are MNHNY and SVGAGI (reference sequence). The CDR3 DNA follows: TGTGCCAGCACCTATTCGAGCTCCTACGAGCAGTACTTC. Protein product: CASTYSSSYEQYF.

The rearrangement uses TRBV27 and TRBJ2-5; D might be TRBD2 (5 bases). Trimming shortened V by 7 bases and J by 5 bases, and 11 bases separated the two germline ends. CDR3 size: 12 residues. Per germline, CDR1 MNHEY and CDR2 SMNVEV (reference sequence). CDR3 sequence: CASKRGSETQYF. The CDR3 bases are TGTGCCAGCAAGAGAGGGAGTGAGACCCAGTACTTC.

This chain connects TRBV19 to TRBJ1-2, with 10 bases matching TRBD1. The CDR3 extends over 15 amino acids. Germline CDR1 is LNHDA and CDR2 is SQIVND (reference sequence). V gave up 2 bases and J gave up 4 bases; unmatched junction bases: 4. The CDR3 nucleotides read TGTGCCAGTAGTATATCGGGACAGGGGATCTATGGCTACACCTTC. It codes for CASSISGQGIYGYTF.

The chain recombines TRBV24-1 with TRBJ1-2; D is uncertain. The CDR3 sequence is 13 residues long. Germline loops: CDR1 KGHDR, CDR2 SFDVKD. Trimming took off 10 bases at V and 8 bases at J, with 19 bases between the two ends. CDR3 region: CATRPGGPGGYTF. The CDR3 DNA follows: TGTGCCACGAGGCCGGGAGGTCCGGGGGGCTACACCTTC.

This rearrangement joins TRBV7-2 to TRBJ2-2, with 7 bases lining up with TRBD2. There are 16 residues in the CDR3. CDR1 and CDR2 (germline): SGHTA, FQGNSA. After removal of 3 bases from V and 0 bases from J, the junction contained 4 bases not matched to a gene. In DNA, the CDR3 is TGTGCCAGCAGCTTGGCGGGAGCCCCGAACACCGGGGAGCTGTTTTTT. Protein product: CASSLAGAPNTGELFF.

The J gene is TRBJ2-7, the V gene TRBV4-2; possible D gene TRBD2, 6 bases. The germline gives CDR1 LGHNA, CDR2 YNFKEQ. The V end lost 5 bases, the J end lost 4 bases, and 15 bases lay between the germline ends. The CDR3 is made up of 14 amino acids. CDR3 sequence: CASSTGGERYEQYF. In nucleotides, the CDR3 is TGTGCCAGCAGCACCGGAGGGGAAAGATACGAGCAGTACTTC.

The rearrangement uses TRBV18 and TRBJ1-1; D may be TRBD1 (5 bases). Germline CDR1 and CDR2: KGHSH and LQKENI. The CDR3 sequence is 17 residues long. The V end was cut by 4 bases, the J end by 6 bases, with 24 bases between. The CDR3, as DNA: TGTGCCAGCTCACTGCGCCAGGGTTCAGGTCAGTGGGCTGAAGCTTTCTTT. Protein product: CASSLRQGSGQWAEAFF.

The rearrangement uses TRBV19 and TRBJ1-2; D not certain. With 3 bases removed from V and 8 bases from J, the gap between germline ends came to 10 bases. The CDR3 is made up of 12 amino acids. CDR1 is LNHDA, CDR2 SQIVND, per germline (reference sequence). CDR3 in amino acids: CASSIMSEGYTF. Written as DNA, the CDR3 is TGTGCCAGTAGTATTATGAGTGAAGGCTACACCTTC.

The sample holds a few counts of this clone. The chain has TRBV9 and TRBJ1-5; D unclear. The CDR3 is 15 residues long. Trimming cost V 0 bases and J 0 bases, with 7 bases left between them. In germline, CDR1 is SGDLS, CDR2 YYNGEE. The CDR3 spells CASSVGPSSNQPQHF. CDR3 coding DNA: TGTGCCAGCAGCGTAGGGCCAAGTAGCAATCAGCCCCAGCATTTT. The whole variable domain, filled in from reference TRBV9 and TRBJ1-5, reads DSGVTQTPKHLITATGQRVTLRCSPRSGDLSVYWYQQSLDQGLQFLIQYYNGEERAKGNILERFSAQQFPDLHSELNLSSLELGDSALYFCASSVGPSSNQPQHFGDGTRLSIL.

V usage is TRBV2 and J usage is TRBJ2-5; 9 positions agree with TRBD2. V shed 6 bases, J shed 5 bases, and the junction held 7 bases outside the gene matches. The CDR3 consists of 14 residues. CDR1 is SNHLY, CDR2 FYNNEI, per germline. The chain's CDR3 is CASRSGLASETQYF. The CDR3 DNA reads as TGTGCCAGCAGGTCCGGACTAGCGAGCGAGACCCAGTACTTC.

The genes are TRBV5-4 and TRBJ2-1, with TRBD2 matching over 9 bases. The V segment lost 4 bases and the J segment 8 bases; nucleotides outside the gene matches: 4. CDR3 length: 13 amino acids. CDR1 is SGHNT, CDR2 YYREEE, per germline (reference sequence). CDR3 residues: CASSPGLADEQFF. CDR3 sequence (DNA): TGTGCCAGCAGCCCGGGACTAGCAGATGAGCAGTTCTTC.

The chain is built from TRBV7-9 and TRBJ2-7; TRBD2 matches at 7 bases. V gave up 7 bases and J gave up 5 bases; unmatched junction bases: 8. Germline loops: CDR1 SEHNR, CDR2 FQNEAQ (reference sequence). The CDR3 totals 13 residues. The CDR3 is CASMREGNHEQYF. CDR3 in DNA: TGTGCCAGCATGAGGGAGGGCAACCACGAGCAGTACTTC.

This sequence joins TRBV19 and TRBJ2-1, with 9 bases identical to TRBD2. Germline trimming cut 7 bases from V and 3 bases from J; bases unmatched to any gene: 7. Looked up from germline, CDR1 is LNHDA and CDR2 is SQIVND (reference sequence). This CDR3 has 15 residues. CDR3 DNA sequence: TGTGCCAGTACCCTTAGCGGGAGTAGCTACAATGAGCAGTTCTTC. This sequence encodes CASTLSGSSYNEQFF.

This rearrangement joins TRBV19 to TRBJ2-7, with a possible D match to TRBD2 (5 bases). Per germline, CDR1 LNHDA and CDR2 SQIVND (reference sequence). The CDR3 spans 16 residues. V was clipped by 5 bases and J by 2 bases, with 19 bases between them. The CDR3 region has the DNA TGTGCCAGTAGTCCCCTTGGTACCGCCGGGGCCTACGAGCAGTACTTC. This codes for CASSPLGTAGAYEQYF. The full variable domain, with the rest looked up from reference TRBV19 and TRBJ2-7, is DGGITQSPKYLFRKEGQNVTLSCEQNLNHDAMYWYRQDPGQGLRLIYYSQIVNDFQKGDIAEGYSVSREKKESFPLTVTSAQKNPTAFYLCASSPLGTAGAYEQYFGPGTRLTVT.

In its sample, this clone was seen a few times. This chain joins TRBV6-2 or TRBV6-3 and TRBJ1-3, with a possible D match to TRBD1 (5 bases). The germline V gene encodes CDR1 MNHEY and CDR2 SVGEGT. V lost 2 bases and J lost 2, with 16 bases in between. The CDR3 runs to 17 residues. CDR3 nucleotide sequence: TGTGCCAGCAGTTACCCTGACAGTCCTAATCCTGGAAACACCATATATTTT. Protein sequence: CASSYPDSPNPGNTIYF.

The V and J genes are TRBV30 and TRBJ2-1; TRBD2 might be the D (6 bases). CDR3 length equals 16 residues. The V end was cut by 4 bases, the J end by 6 bases, with 22 bases between. Looked up from germline, CDR1 is GTSNPN and CDR2 is SVGIG (reference sequence). CDR3 in amino acids: CAWMPVRLARGNEQFF. The CDR3, as DNA: TGTGCCTGGATGCCAGTTAGGCTAGCGCGTGGCAATGAGCAGTTCTTC.

This clone has only one observation. The chain recombines TRBV29-1 with TRBJ2-4, with a weak D call TRBD2 (5 bases). The CDR3 has 13 amino acids. Trimming shortened V by 3 bases and J by 8 bases, and 14 bases separated the two germline ends. Germline V gives CDR1 SQVTM, CDR2 ANQGSEA. The CDR3 loop is CSVEGPGKDIQYF. The CDR3, as DNA: TGCAGCGTTGAGGGCCCGGGGAAGGACATTCAGTACTTC. The variable domain in full, completed from reference TRBV29-1 and TRBJ2-4, reads SAVISQKPSRDICQRGTSLTIQCQVDSQVTMMFWYRQQPGQSLTLIATANQGSEATYESGFVIDKFPISRPNLTFSTLTVSNMSPEDSSIYLCSVEGPGKDIQYFGAGTRLSVL.